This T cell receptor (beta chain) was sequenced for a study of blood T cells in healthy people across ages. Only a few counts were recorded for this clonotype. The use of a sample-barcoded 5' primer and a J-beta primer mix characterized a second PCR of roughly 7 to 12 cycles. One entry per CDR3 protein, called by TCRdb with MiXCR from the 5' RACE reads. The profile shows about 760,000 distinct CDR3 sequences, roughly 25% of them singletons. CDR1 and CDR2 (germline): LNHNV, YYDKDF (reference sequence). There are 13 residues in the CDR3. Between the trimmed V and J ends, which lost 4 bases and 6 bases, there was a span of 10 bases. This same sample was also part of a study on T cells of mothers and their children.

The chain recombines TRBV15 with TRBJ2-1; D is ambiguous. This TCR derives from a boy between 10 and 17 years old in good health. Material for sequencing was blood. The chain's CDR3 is CATSTETINEQFF. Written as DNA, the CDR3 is TGTGCCACCAGCACCGAAACCATCAATGAGCAGTTCTTC.